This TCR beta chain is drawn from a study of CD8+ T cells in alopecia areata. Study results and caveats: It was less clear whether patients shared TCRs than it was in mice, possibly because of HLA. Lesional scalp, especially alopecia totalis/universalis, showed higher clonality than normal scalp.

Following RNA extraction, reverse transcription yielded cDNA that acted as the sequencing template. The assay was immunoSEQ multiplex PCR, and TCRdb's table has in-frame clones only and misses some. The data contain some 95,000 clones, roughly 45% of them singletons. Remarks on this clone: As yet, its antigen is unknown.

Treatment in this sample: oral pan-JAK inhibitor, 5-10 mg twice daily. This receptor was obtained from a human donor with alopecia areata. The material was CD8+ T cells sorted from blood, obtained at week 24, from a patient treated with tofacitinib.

The CDR3 spells CASSLENIGELFF. Here the CDR3 DNA reads TGTGCCAGCAGCTTAGAAAATATTGGGGAGCTGTTTTTT. The gene calls are TRBV11-2 and TRBJ2-2; no clear D. The ends were cut back, 0 bases at V and 8 bases at J, with 7 bases in the middle. Germline CDR1 and CDR2: SGHAT and FQNNGV. This CDR3 has 13 residues.